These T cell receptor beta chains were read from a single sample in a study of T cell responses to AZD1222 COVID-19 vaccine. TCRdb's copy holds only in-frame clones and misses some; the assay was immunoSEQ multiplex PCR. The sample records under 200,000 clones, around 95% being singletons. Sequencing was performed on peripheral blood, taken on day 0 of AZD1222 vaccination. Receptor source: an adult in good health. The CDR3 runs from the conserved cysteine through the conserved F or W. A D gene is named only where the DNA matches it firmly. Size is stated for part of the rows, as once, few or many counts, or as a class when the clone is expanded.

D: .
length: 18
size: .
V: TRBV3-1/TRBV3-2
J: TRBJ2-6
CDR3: CASSPSSEGESGANVLTF
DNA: TGTGCCAGCAGCCCCTCCAGTGAGGGAGAGTCTGGGGCCAACGTCCTGACTTTC

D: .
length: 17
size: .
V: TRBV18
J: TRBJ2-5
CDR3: CASSPTLMGLVGETQYF
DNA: TGTGCCAGCTCACCTACCTTAATGGGACTTGTCGGGGAGACCCAGTACTTC

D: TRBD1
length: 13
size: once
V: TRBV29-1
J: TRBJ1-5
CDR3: CSAGQGSNQPQHF
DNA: TGCAGCGCGGGACAGGGGAGCAATCAGCCCCAGCATTTT

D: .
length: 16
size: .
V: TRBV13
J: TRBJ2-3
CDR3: CASSTLLQPGADTQYF
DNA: TGTGCCAGCAGCACACTGCTCCAACCGGGCGCAGATACGCAGTATTTT

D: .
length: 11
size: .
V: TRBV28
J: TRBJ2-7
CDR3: CASSKQYEQYF
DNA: TGTGCCAGCAGTAAACAGTACGAGCAGTACTTC

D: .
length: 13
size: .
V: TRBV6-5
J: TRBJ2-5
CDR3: CASSHAGRGTQYF
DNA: TGTGCCAGCAGCCACGCAGGCCGAGGGACCCAGTACTTC

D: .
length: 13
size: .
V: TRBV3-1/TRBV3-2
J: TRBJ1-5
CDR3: CASSQGGGQPQHF
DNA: TGTGCCAGCAGCCAGGGTGGAGGTCAGCCCCAGCATTTT

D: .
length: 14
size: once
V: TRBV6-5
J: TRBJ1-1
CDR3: CATLPSGAVPVAFF
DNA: TGTGCCACCCTCCCCTCTGGGGCCGTTCCGGTAGCTTTCTTT

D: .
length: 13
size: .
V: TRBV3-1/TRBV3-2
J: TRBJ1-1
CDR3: CASSQFQGAEAFF
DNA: TGTGCCAGCAGCCAATTCCAGGGTGCTGAAGCTTTCTTT

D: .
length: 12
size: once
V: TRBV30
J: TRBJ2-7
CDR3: CAWSEGGVEQYF
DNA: TGTGCCTGGAGTGAGGGGGGGGTCGAGCAGTACTTC

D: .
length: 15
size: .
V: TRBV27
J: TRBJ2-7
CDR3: CASSLDPARTYEQYF
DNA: TGTGCCAGCAGTTTAGATCCCGCTCGAACCTACGAGCAGTACTTC

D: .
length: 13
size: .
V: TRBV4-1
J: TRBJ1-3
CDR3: CASSPVSGNTIYF
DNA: TGCGCCAGCAGCCCGGTCTCTGGAAACACCATATATTTT

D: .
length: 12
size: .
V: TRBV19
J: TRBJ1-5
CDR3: CARGAVSQPQHF
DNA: TGTGCCAGAGGGGCGGTTTCTCAGCCCCAGCATTTT

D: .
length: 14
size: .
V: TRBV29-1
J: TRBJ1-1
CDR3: CSVEFRLARAEAFF
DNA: TGCAGCGTTGAGTTCCGGCTGGCAAGGGCTGAAGCTTTCTTT

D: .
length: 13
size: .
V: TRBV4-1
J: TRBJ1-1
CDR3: CASSQVVRVQAFF
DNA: TGCGCCAGCAGCCAAGTGGTACGGGTACAAGCTTTCTTT

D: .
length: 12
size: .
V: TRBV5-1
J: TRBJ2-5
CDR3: CASSLEGQTQYF
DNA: TGCGCCAGCAGCTTGGAGGGCCAGACCCAGTACTTC

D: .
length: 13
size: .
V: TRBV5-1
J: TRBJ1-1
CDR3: CASSTSMNTEAFF
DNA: TGCGCCAGCAGCACCTCCATGAACACTGAAGCTTTCTTT

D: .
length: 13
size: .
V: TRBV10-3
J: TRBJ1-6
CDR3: CAISENPNSPLHF
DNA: TGTGCCATCAGTGAGAACCCTAATTCACCCCTCCACTTT

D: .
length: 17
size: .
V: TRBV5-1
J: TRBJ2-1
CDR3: CASSLVLGGGSYNEQFF
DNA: TGCGCCAGCAGCTTGGTTCTAGGAGGGGGCTCCTACAATGAGCAGTTCTTC

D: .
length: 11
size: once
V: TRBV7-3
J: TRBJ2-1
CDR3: CASAGNNEQFF
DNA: TGTGCCAGCGCAGGAAACAATGAGCAGTTCTTC